Described below is a single TCR beta chain sequence and its context. CDR3 size: 14 residues. The germline V gene has CDR1 LGHNT and CDR2 FRNRAP. The ends were cut back, 4 bases at V and 4 bases at J, with 12 bases in the middle. The source of the sample is a study of blood T cell repertoires in COVID-19. Study-wide background: Samples taken during acute and convalescent COVID-19 were collected in the United States, Italy and Spain. Sources were T cells, B-cell-depleted T cells, or PBMCs; the material itself was cDNA or gDNA.

In the source study's methods: Scientists estimated how many nucleated cells there were by amplifying reference gene primers. This table comes from immunoSEQ multiplex PCR, and its TCRdb copy is limited to in-frame clones, with some not included. The V and J calls and the clone size are those of that table, but D and trimming were determined from the DNA. The sample yields about 270,000 clones, roughly 85% seen once. The source material was peripheral blood. This clonotype originated in a woman in her seventies with acute or convalescent COVID-19. The V call is TRBV12-5, the J call TRBJ2-3, with D possibly being TRBD1 (6 bases). CDR3 DNA sequence: TGTGCTAGTGGTTCTCAGGGGTTTGCAGATACGCAGTATTTT. This encodes CASGSQGFADTQYF.